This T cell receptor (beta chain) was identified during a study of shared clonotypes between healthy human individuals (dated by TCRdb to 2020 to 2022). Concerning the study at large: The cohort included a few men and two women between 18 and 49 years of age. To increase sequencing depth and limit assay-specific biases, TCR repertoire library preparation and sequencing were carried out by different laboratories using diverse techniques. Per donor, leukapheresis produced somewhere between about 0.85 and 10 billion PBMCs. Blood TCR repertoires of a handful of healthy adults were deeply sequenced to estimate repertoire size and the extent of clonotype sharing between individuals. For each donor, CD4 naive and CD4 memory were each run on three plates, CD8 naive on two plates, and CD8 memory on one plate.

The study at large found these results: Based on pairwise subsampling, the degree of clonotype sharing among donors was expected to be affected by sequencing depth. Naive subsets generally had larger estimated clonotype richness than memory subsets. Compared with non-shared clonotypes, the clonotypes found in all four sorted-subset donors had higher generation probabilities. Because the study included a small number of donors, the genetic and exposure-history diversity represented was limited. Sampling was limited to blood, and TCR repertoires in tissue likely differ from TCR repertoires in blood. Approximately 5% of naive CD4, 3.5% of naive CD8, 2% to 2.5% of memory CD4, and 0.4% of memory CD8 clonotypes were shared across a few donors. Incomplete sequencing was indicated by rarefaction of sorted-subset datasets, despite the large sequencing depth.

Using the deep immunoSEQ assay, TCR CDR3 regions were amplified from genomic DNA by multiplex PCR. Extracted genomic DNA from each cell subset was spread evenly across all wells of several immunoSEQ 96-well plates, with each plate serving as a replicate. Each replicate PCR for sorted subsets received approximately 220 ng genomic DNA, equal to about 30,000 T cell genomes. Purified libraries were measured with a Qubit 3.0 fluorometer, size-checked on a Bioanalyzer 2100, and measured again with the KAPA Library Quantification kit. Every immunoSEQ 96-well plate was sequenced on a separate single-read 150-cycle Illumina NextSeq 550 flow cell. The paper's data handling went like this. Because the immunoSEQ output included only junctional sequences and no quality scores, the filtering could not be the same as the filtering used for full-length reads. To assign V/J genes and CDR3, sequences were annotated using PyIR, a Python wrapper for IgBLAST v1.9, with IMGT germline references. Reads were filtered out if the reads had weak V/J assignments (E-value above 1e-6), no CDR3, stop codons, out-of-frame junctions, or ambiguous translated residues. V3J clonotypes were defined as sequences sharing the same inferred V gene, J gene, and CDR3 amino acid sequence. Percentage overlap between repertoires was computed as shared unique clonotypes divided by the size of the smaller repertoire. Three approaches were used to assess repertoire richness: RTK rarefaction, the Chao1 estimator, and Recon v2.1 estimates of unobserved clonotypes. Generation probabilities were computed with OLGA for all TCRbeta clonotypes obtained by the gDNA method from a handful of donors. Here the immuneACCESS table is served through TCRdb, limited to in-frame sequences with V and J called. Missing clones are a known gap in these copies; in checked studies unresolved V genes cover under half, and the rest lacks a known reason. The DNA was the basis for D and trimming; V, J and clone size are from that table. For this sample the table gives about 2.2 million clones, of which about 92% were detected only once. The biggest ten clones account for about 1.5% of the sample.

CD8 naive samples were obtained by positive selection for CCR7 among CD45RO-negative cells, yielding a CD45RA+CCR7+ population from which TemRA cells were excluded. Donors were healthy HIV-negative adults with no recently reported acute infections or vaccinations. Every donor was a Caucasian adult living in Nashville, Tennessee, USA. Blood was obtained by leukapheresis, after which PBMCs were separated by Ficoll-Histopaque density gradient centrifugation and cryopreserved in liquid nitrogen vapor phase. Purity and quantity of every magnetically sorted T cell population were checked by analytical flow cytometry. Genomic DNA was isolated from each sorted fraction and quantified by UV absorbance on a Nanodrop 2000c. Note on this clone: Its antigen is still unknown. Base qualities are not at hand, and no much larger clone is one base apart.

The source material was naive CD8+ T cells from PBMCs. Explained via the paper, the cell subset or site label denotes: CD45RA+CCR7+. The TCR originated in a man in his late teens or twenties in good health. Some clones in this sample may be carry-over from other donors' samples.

The nucleotide sequence is given as TGTGCCAGCACCCCCAGGGAGAGTTTAACGGTTAACTATGGCTACACCTTC. This sequence encodes CASTPRESLTVNYGYTF. The sequence is built from TRBV9 and TRBJ1-2, with TRBD1 tentatively as D gene (5 bases match). Via the germline V gene, CDR1 is SGDLS and CDR2 YYNGEE. The junction carries 22 bases between V and J, which are trimmed by 6 bases and 1 base respectively. Reading from cysteine to phenylalanine, the CDR3 counts 17 amino acids. Of the read, only the CDR3 DNA is kept; its 51 bases are in frame from base 1.